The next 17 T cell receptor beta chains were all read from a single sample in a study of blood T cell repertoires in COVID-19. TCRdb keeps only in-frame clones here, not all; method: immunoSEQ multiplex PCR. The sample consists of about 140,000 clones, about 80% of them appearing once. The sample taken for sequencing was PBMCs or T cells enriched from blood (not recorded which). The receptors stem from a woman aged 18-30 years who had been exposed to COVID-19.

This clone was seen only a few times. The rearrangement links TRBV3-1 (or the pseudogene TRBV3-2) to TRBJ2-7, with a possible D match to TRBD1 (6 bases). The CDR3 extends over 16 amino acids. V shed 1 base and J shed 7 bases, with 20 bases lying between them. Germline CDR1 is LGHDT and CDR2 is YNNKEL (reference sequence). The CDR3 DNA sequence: TGTGCCAGCAGCCAAGTCGTCGGAAGGGGGTCGGTAGAGCAGTACTTC. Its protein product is CASSQVVGRGSVEQYF.

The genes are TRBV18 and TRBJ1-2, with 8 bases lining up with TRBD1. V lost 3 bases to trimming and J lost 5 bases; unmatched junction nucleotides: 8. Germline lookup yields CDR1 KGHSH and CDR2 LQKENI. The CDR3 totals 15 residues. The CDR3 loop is CASSPWDRRLYGYTF. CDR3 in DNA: TGTGCCAGCTCACCTTGGGACAGGAGGTTATATGGCTACACCTTC.

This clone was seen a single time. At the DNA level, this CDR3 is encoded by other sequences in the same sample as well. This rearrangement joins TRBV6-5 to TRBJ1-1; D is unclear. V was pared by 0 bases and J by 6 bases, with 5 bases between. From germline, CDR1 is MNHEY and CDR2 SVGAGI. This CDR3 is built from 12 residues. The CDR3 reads CASSYSGAEAFF. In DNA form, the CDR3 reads TGTGCCAGCAGTTACTCCGGGGCTGAAGCTTTCTTT.

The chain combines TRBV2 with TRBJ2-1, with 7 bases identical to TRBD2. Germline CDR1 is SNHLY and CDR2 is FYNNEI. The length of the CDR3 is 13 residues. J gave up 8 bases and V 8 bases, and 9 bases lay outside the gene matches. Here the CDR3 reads CASVEGGSDEQFF. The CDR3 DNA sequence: TGTGCCAGCGTTGAGGGAGGGTCCGATGAGCAGTTCTTC.

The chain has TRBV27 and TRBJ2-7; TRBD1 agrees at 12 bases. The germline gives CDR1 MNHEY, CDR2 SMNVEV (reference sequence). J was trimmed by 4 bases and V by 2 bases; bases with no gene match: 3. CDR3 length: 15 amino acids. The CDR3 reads CASSLPGQGAYEQYF. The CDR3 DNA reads TGTGCCAGCAGTTTACCGGGACAGGGGGCTTACGAGCAGTACTTC.

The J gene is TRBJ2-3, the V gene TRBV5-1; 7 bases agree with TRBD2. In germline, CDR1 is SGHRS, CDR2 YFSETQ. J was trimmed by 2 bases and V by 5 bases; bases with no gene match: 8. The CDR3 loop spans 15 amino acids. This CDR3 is CASSQLAFSTDTQYF. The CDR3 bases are TGCGCCAGCAGTCAACTAGCGTTCTCCACAGATACGCAGTATTTT.

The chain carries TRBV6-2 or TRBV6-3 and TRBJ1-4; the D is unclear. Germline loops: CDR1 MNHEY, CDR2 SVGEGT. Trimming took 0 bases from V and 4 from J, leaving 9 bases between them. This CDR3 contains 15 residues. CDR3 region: CASSYSGAINEKLFF. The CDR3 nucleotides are TGTGCCAGCAGTTACTCGGGAGCCATTAATGAAAAACTGTTTTTT.

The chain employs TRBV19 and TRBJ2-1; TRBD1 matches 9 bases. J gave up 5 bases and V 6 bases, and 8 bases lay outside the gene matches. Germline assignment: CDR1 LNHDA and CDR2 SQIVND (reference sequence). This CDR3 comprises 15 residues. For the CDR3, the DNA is TGTGCCAGTAGCCCGGGACAGGGTATCAACAATGAGCAGTTCTTC. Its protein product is CASSPGQGINNEQFF.

CDR3 region: CAWSSQGYTF. DNA for the CDR3: TGTGCCTGGAGTAGTCAGGGGTACACCTTC. The chain has TRBV30 and TRBJ1-2; perhaps TRBD1 as D (6 bases). V was shortened by 2 bases and J by 11 bases, with 9 bases between the two germline ends. CDR1 is GTSNPN, CDR2 SVGIG, per germline (reference sequence). The CDR3 runs to 10 residues.

The CDR3 is CAWSSSGSWDTQYF. The CDR3 DNA follows: TGTGCCTGGAGCAGTAGCGGCTCGTGGGATACGCAGTATTTT. The V call is TRBV30, the J call TRBJ2-3, with D perhaps TRBD2 (6 bases). The CDR3 is made up of 14 amino acids. The germline V gene encodes CDR1 GTSNPN and CDR2 SVGIG (reference sequence). V was cut by 3 bases and J by 6 bases, with 16 bases left in between.

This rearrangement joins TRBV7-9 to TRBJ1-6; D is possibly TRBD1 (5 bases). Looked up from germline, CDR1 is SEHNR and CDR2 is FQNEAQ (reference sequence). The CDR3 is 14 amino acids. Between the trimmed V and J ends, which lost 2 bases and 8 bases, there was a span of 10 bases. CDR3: CASSLRGLDSPLHF. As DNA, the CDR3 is TGTGCCAGCAGCTTACGGGGACTTGATTCACCCCTCCACTTT. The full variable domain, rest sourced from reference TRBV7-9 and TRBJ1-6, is DTGVSQNPRHKITKRGQNVTFRCDPISEHNRLYWYRQTLGQGPEFLTYFQNEAQLEKSRLLSDRFSAERPKGSFSTLEIQRTEQGDSAMYLCASSLRGLDSPLHFGNGTRLTVT.

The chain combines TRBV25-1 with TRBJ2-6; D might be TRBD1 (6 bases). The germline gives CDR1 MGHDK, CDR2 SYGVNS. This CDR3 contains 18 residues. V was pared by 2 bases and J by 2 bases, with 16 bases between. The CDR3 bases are TGTGCCAGCAGTGAAAGGCAGGGGTTGTCGACTGGGGCCAACGTCCTGACTTTC. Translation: CASSERQGLSTGANVLTF.

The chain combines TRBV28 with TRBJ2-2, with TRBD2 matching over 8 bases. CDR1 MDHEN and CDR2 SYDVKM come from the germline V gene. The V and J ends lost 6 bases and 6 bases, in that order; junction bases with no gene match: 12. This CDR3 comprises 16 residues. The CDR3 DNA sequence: TGTGCCAGCAGCGCCACGGGGGGGCGGGAGGCCGGGGAGCTGTTTTTT. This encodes CASSATGGREAGELFF.

The CDR3 coding sequence is TGCGCCAGCAGCTTAGCAACTAGCGGGAGGGTCTCCTACAATGAGCAGTTCTTC. Encoded protein: CASSLATSGRVSYNEQFF. The chain carries TRBV5-1 and TRBJ2-1; TRBD2 matches 13 bases. Germline CDR1 is SGHRS and CDR2 is YFSETQ. The CDR3 contains 18 residues. V trimming: 2 bases; J trimming: 0 bases; junction bases outside the gene matches: 5. The variable domain in full, completed from reference TRBV5-1 and TRBJ2-1, reads KAGVTQTPRYLIKTRGQQVTLSCSPISGHRSVSWYQQTPGQGLQFLFEYFSETQRNKGNFPGRFSGRQFSNSRSEMNVSTLELGDSALYLCASSLATSGRVSYNEQFFGPGTRLTVL.

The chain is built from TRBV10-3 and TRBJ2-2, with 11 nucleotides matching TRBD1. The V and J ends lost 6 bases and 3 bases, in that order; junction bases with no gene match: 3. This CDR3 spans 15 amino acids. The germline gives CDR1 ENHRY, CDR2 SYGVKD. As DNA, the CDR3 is TGTGCCATCAGAGGGACAGGGGGGGACACCGGGGAGCTGTTTTTT. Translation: CAIRGTGGDTGELFF.

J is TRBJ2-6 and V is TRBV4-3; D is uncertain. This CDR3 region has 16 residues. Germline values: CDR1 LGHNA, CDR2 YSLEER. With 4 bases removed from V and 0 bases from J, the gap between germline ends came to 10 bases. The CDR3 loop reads CASSPDFSSGANVLTF. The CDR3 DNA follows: TGCGCCAGCAGCCCAGACTTTAGCTCTGGGGCCAACGTCCTGACTTTC.

CDR3 nucleotides: TGCGCCAGCAGCCCGAGCCGGACTAGGCTTTACAATGAGCAGTTCTTC. Residues: CASSPSRTRLYNEQFF. This chain links TRBV4-3 with TRBJ2-1, with 7 positions matching TRBD2. Germline values: CDR1 LGHNA, CDR2 YSLEER. The CDR3 is 16 residues long. Germline trimming cut 4 bases from V and 4 bases from J; bases unmatched to any gene: 10.